This T cell receptor beta chain was documented in a study of a mutant IDH1 vaccine in newly diagnosed glioma. Study-level background: Treated patients had a mean age of 40.4 years and a 62.5% male, 37.5% female split. Before enrollment, patients got radiotherapy alone, temozolomide alone, or mostly the combination.

As for time point: baseline, week 1 (first vaccination visit). The treatment denotes: pre-vaccination baseline after standard-of-care therapy. Each donor presented with a new WHO grade 3 or 4 astrocytoma that tested IDH1-mutant and showed ATRX loss. About this clone itself: The same CDR3 arises from other DNA sequences in this sample as well.

Assay used: immunoSEQ multiplex PCR; TCRdb lists only in-frame clones, some missing. In the table there are about 38,000 clones, roughly 89% of which are singletons. The source is a young man with glioma. The sequencing here drew on PBMCs, taken from a glioma patient treated with radiotherapy, temozolomide or both.

The CDR3 loop is CASSIGSAYEQYF. DNA for the CDR3: TGTGCCAGTAGTATAGGGTCAGCCTACGAGCAGTACTTC. The rearrangement joins TRBV19 to TRBJ2-7; no clear D. The CDR3 totals 13 residues. CDR1 is LNHDA and CDR2 is SQIVND in the germline V gene (reference sequence). V shed 1 base and J shed 2 bases, with 6 bases lying between them.